The clone carrying this T cell receptor (beta chain) was seen many times. The data belong to a study of blood T cells in healthy people across ages. A J-beta primer mix and a sample-barcoded 5' primer were used in a second PCR of about 7 to 11 cycles. TCRdb analysed the 5' RACE reads with MiXCR anew, one entry per CDR3 protein. The top ten hold roughly 10% of the sample, which has some 930,000 distinct CDR3 sequences, almost 30% seen once. The data also belong to a second study, concerning T cells of mothers and their children. That paper adds: Unrelated mother-child pairs always had slightly, but never significantly, lower normalized overlap than related pairs.

This receptor was identified in a woman aged 40 to 50 in good health. The sample comprised blood.

The CDR3 loop is CSARDSRGTDTQYF. The DNA for the CDR3 is TGCAGTGCTAGAGATTCTCGTGGCACAGATACGCAGTATTTT. The gene calls are TRBV20-1 and TRBJ2-3, with no clear D. Germline V lookup: CDR1 DFQATT, CDR2 SNEGSKA (reference sequence). The CDR3 has 14 amino acids. The V and J ends lost 0 bases and 1 base respectively, with 8 bases between them.